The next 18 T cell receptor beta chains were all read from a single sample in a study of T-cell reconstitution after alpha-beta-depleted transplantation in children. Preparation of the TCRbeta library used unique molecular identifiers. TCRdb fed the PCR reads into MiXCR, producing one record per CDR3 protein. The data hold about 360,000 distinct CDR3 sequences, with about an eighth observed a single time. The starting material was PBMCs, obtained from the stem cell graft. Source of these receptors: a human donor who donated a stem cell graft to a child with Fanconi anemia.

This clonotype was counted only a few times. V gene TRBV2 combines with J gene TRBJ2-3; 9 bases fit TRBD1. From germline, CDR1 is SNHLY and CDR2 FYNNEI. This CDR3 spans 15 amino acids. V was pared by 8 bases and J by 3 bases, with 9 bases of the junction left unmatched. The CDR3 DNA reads TGTGCCAGCTCCCGGGACAGGGCCATTACAGATACGCAGTATTTT. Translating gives CASSRDRAITDTQYF.

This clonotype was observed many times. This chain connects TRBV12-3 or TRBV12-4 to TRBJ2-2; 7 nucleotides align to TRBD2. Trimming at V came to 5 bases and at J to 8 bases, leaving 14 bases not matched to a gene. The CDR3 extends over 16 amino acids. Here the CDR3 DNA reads TGTGCCAGCAGTATCACTAGCGTCTCCCTGGGGGGGGAGCTGTTTTTT. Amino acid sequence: CASSITSVSLGGELFF.

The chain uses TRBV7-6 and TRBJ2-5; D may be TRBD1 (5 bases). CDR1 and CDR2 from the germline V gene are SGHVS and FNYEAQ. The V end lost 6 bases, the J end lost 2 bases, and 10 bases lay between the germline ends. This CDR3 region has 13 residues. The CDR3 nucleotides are TGTGCCAGCAGTCCCCGACAGCAAGAGACCCAGTACTTC. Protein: CASSPRQQETQYF.

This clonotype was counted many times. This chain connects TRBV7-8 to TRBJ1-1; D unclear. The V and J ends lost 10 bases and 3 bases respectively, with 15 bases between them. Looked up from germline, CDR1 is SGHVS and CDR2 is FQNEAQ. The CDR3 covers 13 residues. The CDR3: CATSVIRDTEAFF. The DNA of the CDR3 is TGTGCCACCTCGGTAATTAGGGACACTGAAGCTTTCTTT.

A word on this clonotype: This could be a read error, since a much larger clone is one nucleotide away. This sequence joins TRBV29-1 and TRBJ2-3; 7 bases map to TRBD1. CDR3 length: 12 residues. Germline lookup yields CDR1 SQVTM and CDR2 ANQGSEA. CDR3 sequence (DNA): TGCAGCGCCTCTACAGGGACAGATACGGAGTATTTT. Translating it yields CSASTGTDTEYF.

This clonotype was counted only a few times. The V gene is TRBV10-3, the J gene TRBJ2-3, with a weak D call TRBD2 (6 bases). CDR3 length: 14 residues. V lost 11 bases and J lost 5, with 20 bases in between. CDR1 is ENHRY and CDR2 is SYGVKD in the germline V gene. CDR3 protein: CASSGGDKRDTQYF. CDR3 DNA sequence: TGTGCCTCCTCAGGAGGGGATAAGAGAGATACGCAGTATTTT.

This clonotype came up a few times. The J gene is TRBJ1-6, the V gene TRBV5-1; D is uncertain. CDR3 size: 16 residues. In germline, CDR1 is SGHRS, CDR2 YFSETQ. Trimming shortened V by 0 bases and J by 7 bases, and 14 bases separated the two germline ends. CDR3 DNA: TGCGCCAGCAGCTTGGTTGGGATTGGGGTAAATTCACCCCTCCACTTT. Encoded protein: CASSLVGIGVNSPLHF.

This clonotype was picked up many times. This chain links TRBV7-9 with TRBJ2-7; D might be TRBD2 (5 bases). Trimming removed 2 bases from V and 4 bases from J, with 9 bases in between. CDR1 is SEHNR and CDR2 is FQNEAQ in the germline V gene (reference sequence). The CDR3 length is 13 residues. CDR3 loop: CASSLSGLYEQYF. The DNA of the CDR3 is TGTGCCAGCAGCTTAAGCGGACTTTACGAGCAGTACTTC. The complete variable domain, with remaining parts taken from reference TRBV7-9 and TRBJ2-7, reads DTGVSQNPRHKITKRGQNVTFRCDPISEHNRLYWYRQTLGQGPEFLTYFQNEAQLEKSRLLSDRFSAERPKGSFSTLEIQRTEQGDSAMYLCASSLSGLYEQYFGPGTRLTVT.

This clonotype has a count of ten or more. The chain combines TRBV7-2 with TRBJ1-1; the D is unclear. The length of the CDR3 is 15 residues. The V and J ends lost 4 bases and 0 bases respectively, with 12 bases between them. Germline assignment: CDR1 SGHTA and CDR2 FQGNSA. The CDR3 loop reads CASSSGQIMNTEAFF. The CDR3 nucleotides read TGTGCCAGCAGCTCGGGTCAAATTATGAACACTGAAGCTTTCTTT.

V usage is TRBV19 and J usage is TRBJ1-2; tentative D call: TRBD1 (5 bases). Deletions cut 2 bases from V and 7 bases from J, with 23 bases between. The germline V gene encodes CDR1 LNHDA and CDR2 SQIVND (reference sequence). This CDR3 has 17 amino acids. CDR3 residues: CASSILLTSDIYGGYTF. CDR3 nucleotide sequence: TGTGCCAGTAGTATACTCCTTACATCGGACATATATGGTGGCTACACCTTC.

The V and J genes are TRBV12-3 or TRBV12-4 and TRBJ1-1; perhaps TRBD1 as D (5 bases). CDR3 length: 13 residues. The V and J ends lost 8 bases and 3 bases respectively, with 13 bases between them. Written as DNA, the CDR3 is TGTGCCAGCGAGTATGAAGGGGACACTGAAGCTTTCTTT. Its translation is CASEYEGDTEAFF.

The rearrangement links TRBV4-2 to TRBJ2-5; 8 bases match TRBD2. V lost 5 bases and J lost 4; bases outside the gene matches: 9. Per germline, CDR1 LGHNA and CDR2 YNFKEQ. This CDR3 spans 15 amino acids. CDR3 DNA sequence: TGTGCCAGCAGCGACTCTCGGGGGGGTTCAGAGACCCAGTACTTC. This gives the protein CASSDSRGGSETQYF.

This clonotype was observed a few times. Here the CDR3 DNA reads TGTGCCAGTCGGCCCAGCCCCTTCGACTATGGCTACACCTTC. As protein: CASRPSPFDYGYTF. V gene TRBV6-5 combines with J gene TRBJ1-2; no definite D call. Germline lookup yields CDR1 MNHEY and CDR2 SVGAGI. The ends were cut back, 9 bases at V and 3 bases at J, with 17 bases in the middle. This CDR3 comprises 14 residues.

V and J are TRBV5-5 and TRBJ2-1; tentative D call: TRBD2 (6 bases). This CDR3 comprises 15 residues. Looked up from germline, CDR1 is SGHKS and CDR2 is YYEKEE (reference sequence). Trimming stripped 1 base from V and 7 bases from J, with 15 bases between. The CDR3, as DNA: TGTGCCAGCAGCTTGCTGCGTTGGAGGGCAAATGAGCAGTTCTTC. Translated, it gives CASSLLRWRANEQFF.

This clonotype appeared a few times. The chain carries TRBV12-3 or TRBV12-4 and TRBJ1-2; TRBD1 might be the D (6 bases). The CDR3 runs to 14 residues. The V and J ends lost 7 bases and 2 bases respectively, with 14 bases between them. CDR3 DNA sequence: TGTGCCAGCAAAATAGGTCAGGGGAACTATGGCTACACCTTC. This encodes CASKIGQGNYGYTF.

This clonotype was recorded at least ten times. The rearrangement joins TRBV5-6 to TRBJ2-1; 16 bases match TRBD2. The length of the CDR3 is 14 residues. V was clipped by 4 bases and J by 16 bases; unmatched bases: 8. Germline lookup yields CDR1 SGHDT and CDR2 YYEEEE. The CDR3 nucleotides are TGTGCCAGCAGCCTCGGGACTAGCGGGGGGGCAAGCTTCTTC. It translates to CASSLGTSGGASFF.

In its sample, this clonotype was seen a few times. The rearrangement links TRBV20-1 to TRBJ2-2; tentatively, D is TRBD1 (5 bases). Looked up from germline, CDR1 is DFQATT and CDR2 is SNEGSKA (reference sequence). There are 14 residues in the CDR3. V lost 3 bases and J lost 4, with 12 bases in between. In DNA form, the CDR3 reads TGCAGTGCTAGGTTACGACAGACCACCGGGGAGCTGTTTTTT. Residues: CSARLRQTTGELFF.

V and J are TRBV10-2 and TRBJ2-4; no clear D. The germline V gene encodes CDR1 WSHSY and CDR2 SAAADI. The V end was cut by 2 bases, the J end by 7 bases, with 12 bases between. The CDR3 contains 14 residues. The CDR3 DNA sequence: TGCGCCAGCAGTGAGAGTACCCTGGGGAACATTCAGTACTTC. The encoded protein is CASSESTLGNIQYF.